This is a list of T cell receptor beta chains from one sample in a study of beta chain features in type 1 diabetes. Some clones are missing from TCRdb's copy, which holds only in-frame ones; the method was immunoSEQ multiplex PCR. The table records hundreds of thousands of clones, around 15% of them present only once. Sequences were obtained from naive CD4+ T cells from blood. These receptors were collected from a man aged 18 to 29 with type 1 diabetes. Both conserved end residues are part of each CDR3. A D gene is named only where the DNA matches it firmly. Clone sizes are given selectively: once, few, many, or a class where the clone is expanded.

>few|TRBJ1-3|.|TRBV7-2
CASSLGAGNTIYF
TGTGCCAGCAGCTTAGGGGCGGGAAACACCATATATTTT
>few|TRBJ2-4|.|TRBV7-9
CASSPVGKNIQYF
TGTGCCAGCAGCCCAGTGGGAAAAAACATTCAGTACTTC
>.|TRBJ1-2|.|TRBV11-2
CASSGVREGGYTF
TGTGCCAGCAGCGGAGTGAGGGAGGGAGGCTACACCTTC
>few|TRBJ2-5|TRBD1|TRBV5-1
CASSLVGTGSETQYF
TGCGCCAGCAGCTTGGTGGGGACAGGGAGTGAGACCCAGTACTTC
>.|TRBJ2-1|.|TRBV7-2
CASSAQVDEQFF
TGTGCCAGCAGCGCACAGGTTGATGAGCAGTTCTTC
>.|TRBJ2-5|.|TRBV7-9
CASSLVILQGSQETQYF
TGTGCCAGCAGCTTAGTAATCTTGCAGGGAAGCCAAGAGACCCAGTACTTC
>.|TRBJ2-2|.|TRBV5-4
CASSPRLGDTGELFF
TGTGCCAGCAGCCCCAGACTAGGTGACACCGGGGAGCTGTTTTTT
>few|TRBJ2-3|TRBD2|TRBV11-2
CASSLGPSGATDTQYF
TGTGCCAGCAGCTTGGGGCCTAGCGGGGCCACAGATACGCAGTATTTT
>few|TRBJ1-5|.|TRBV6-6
CASWTMRPNQPQHF
TGTGCCAGCTGGACAATGAGACCCAATCAGCCCCAGCATTTT
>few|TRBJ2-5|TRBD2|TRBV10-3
CAISLSTGGETQYF
TGTGCCATCAGCCTCTCGACGGGGGGAGAGACCCAGTACTTC
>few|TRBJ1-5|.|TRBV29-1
CSVGGGNQPQHF
TGCAGCGTGGGGGGTGGCAATCAGCCCCAGCATTTT
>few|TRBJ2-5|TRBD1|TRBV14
CASSLDRGGRETQYF
TGTGCCAGCAGCCTAGACAGGGGAGGAAGAGAGACCCAGTACTTC
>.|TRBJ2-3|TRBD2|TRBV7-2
CASSLLAGFTDTQYF
TGTGCCAGCAGCTTACTAGCGGGGTTCACAGATACGCAGTATTTT
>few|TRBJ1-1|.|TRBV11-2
CASSLVWDRPNTEAFF
TGTGCCAGCAGCTTAGTTTGGGACCGACCGAACACTGAAGCTTTCTTT
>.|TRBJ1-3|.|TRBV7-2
CASSSPGGSGNTIYF
TGTGCCAGCAGCTCCCCTGGGGGTAGTGGAAACACCATATATTTT
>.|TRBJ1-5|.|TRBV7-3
CASSGAPSGPQHF
TGTGCCAGCAGCGGGGCCCCATCCGGGCCCCAGCATTTT
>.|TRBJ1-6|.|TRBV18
CASSAVPHRVGRSPLHF
TGTGCCAGCTCAGCAGTACCCCACAGGGTTGGTCGCTCACCCCTCCACTTT
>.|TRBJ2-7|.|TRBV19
CASSGPSPYEQYF
TGTGCCAGTAGTGGCCCCAGCCCCTACGAGCAGTACTTC
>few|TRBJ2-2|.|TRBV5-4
CASSSWTVNTGELFF
TGTGCCAGCAGCTCATGGACCGTGAACACCGGGGAGCTGTTTTTT
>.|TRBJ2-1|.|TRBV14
CASSQEWGLSGNEQFF
TGTGCCAGCAGCCAAGAATGGGGCCTCTCGGGGAATGAGCAGTTCTTC
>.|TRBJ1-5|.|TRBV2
CASSDLGGGSNQPQHF
TGTGCCAGCAGTGATCTCGGTGGAGGAAGCAATCAGCCCCAGCATTTT
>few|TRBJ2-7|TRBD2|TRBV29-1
CSVMGAGEGPYEQYF
TGCAGCGTTATGGGAGCGGGAGAGGGCCCCTACGAGCAGTACTTC
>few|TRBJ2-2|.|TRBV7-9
CASSPQGGTGELFF
TGTGCCAGCAGCCCCCAGGGGGGCACCGGGGAGCTGTTTTTT
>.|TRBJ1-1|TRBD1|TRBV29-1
CSVATDRYTEAFF
TGCAGCGTTGCCACGGACAGGTACACTGAAGCTTTCTTT
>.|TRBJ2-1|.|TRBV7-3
CASSLNLPVQNEQFF
TGTGCCAGCAGCTTAAATCTGCCAGTACAAAATGAGCAGTTCTTC
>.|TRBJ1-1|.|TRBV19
CASKRQLNTEAFF
TGTGCCAGTAAGCGGCAATTGAACACTGAAGCTTTCTTT
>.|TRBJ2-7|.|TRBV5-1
CASSPPADFYEQYF
TGCGCCAGCAGCCCCCCGGCGGACTTCTACGAGCAGTACTTC
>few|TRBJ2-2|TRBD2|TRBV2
CASSGGLAGTGELFF
TGTGCCAGCAGTGGGGGACTAGCGGGGACCGGGGAGCTGTTTTTT
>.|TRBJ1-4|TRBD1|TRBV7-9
CASSPPGQLNEKLFF
TGTGCCAGCAGCCCACCGGGACAGCTAAATGAAAAACTGTTTTTT
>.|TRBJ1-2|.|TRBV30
CACNYGYTF
TGTGCCTGTAACTATGGCTACACCTTC
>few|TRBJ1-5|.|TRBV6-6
CASCKGGVNQPQHF
TGTGCCAGCTGTAAGGGAGGTGTCAATCAGCCCCAGCATTTT
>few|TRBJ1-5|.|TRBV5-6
CASSLAAGHGQPQHF
TGTGCCAGCAGCTTGGCGGCAGGCCACGGTCAGCCCCAGCATTTT
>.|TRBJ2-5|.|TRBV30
CAWSYRDLETQYF
TGTGCCTGGAGTTACAGGGATTTAGAGACCCAGTACTTC
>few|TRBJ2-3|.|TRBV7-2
CASSSIGGVGTDTQYF
TGTGCCAGCAGCTCAATAGGGGGAGTGGGCACAGATACGCAGTATTTT
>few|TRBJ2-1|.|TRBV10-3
CAIKIQDYNEQFF
TGTGCCATCAAAATACAGGATTACAATGAGCAGTTCTTC
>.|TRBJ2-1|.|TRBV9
CASSVAGSRVISYNEQFF
TGTGCCAGCAGCGTAGCAGGTAGCCGGGTCATTTCCTACAATGAGCAGTTCTTC
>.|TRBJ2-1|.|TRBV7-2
CASSLESSYNEQFF
TGTGCCAGCAGCTTAGAAAGCTCCTACAATGAGCAGTTCTTC